The 8 T cell receptor beta chains listed next were all sequenced from one sample in a study of prognosis after radiotherapy for stage I lung cancer. Amplification of the TCR beta CDR3 (from genomic DNA) was done by two-round multiplex PCR. The use of primers specific to each TRBV and TRBJ gene characterized first-round PCR. TCRdb used MiXCR to reprocess the multiplex PCR reads, holding one entry per CDR3 protein. This table holds about 35,000 distinct CDR3 sequences, under 40% found once. The material was PBMCs, obtained before or after stereotactic body radiation therapy (not recorded which). All receptors come from a donor aged 50 or older with non-small cell lung cancer.

This clonotype was seen ten or more times. The V and J genes are TRBV20-1 and TRBJ1-1; D unresolved. The CDR3 runs to 13 residues. The germline CDR1 and CDR2 sequences are DFQATT and SNEGSKA (reference sequence). With 5 bases removed from V and 1 base from J, the gap between germline ends came to 11 bases. The CDR3 nucleotides are TGCAGTGCTTCCCCGTTGAGGAACACTGAAGCTTTCTTT. It codes for CSASPLRNTEAFF.

This clonotype was seen at least ten times. The CDR3 bases are TGTGCCAGCTCACAAAATCAGGGAATGAACACTGAAGCTTTCTTT. This codes for CASSQNQGMNTEAFF. This chain joins TRBV18 and TRBJ1-1, with D maybe TRBD1 (5 bases). V gave up 4 bases and J gave up 0 bases, with 12 bases separating them. The CDR3 is made up of 15 amino acids. CDR1 KGHSH and CDR2 LQKENI come from the germline V gene.

Worth noting for this clonotype: A much larger clone differs from this one at a single base, so this may be a read error. This chain connects TRBV2 to TRBJ1-4; D remains unclear. Germline lookup yields CDR1 SNHLY and CDR2 FYNNEI. The CDR3 has 14 amino acids. V was shortened by 3 bases and J by 4 bases, with 9 bases between the two germline ends. Here the CDR3 DNA reads TGTGCCAGCAGTGACGGCATGTTTAATGAAAAACTGTTTTTT. It translates to CASSDGMFNEKLFF.

This clonotype was seen many times. The chain is built from TRBV25-1 and TRBJ2-1; 7 bases map to TRBD1. The CDR3 runs 14 residues. CDR1 is MGHDK and CDR2 is SYGVNS in the germline V gene. V shed 6 bases, J shed 5 bases, and the junction held 7 bases outside the gene matches. For the CDR3, the DNA is TGTGCCAGCAGACACGGGACAGCTAACAATGAGCAGTTCTTC. It encodes CASRHGTANNEQFF.

The chain joins TRBV4-1 to TRBJ1-1; 10 nucleotides align to TRBD1. CDR1 and CDR2 from the germline V gene are MGHRA and YSYEKL. After removal of 4 bases from V and 0 bases from J, the junction contained 14 bases not matched to a gene. CDR3 length: 19 residues. The CDR3 spells CASSRFGWTGGFMNTEAFF. CDR3 in DNA: TGCGCCAGCAGCCGGTTCGGTTGGACAGGGGGATTCATGAACACTGAAGCTTTCTTT.

This clonotype was counted ten times or more. V gene TRBV9 combines with J gene TRBJ2-3; tentatively, D is TRBD1 (6 bases). The CDR3 loop spans 15 amino acids. The V and J ends lost 4 bases and 0 bases respectively, with 12 bases between them. From germline, CDR1 is SGDLS and CDR2 YYNGEE. In nucleotides, the CDR3 is TGTGCCAGCAGCCCTGGGACAACTAGCACAGATACGCAGTATTTT. It translates to CASSPGTTSTDTQYF.

This clonotype appeared many times. The chain has TRBV6-1 and TRBJ2-7; 8 bases match TRBD2. The CDR3 is 14 amino acids. Per germline, CDR1 MNHNS and CDR2 SASEGT. V dropped 3 bases and J dropped 5; count of bases not matched to a gene: 6. Here the CDR3 reads CASSEAGGWNEQYF. For the CDR3, the DNA is TGTGCCAGCAGTGAGGCGGGAGGATGGAACGAGCAGTACTTC.

Notes on this clonotype: This likely stems from a read error, as it lies one base from a far larger clone. The CDR3, as DNA: TGTGCCACCCGGACAGCCATGGGTCAGCCCCAGCATTTT. Translated: CATRTAMGQPQHF. The chain couples TRBV6-1 to TRBJ1-5, with TRBD1 as a possible D gene (6 bases). V lost 10 bases and J lost 6, with 16 bases in between. The germline CDR1 and CDR2 sequences are MNHNS and SASEGT. This CDR3 comprises 13 residues.